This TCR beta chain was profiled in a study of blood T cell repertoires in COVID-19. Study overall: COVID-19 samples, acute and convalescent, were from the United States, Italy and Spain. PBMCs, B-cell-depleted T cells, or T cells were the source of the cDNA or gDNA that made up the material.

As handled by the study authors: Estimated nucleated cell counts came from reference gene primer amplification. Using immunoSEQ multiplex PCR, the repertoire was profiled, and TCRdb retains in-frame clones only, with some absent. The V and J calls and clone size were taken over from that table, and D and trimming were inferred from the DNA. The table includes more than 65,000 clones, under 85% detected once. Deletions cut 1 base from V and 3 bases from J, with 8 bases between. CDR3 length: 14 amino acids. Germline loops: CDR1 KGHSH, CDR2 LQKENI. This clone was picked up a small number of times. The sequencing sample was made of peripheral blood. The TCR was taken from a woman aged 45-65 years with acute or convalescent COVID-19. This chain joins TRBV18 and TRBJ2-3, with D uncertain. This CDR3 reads CASSPRAGTDTQYF. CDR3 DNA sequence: TGTGCCAGCTCACCACGGGCAGGAACAGATACGCAGTATTTT.